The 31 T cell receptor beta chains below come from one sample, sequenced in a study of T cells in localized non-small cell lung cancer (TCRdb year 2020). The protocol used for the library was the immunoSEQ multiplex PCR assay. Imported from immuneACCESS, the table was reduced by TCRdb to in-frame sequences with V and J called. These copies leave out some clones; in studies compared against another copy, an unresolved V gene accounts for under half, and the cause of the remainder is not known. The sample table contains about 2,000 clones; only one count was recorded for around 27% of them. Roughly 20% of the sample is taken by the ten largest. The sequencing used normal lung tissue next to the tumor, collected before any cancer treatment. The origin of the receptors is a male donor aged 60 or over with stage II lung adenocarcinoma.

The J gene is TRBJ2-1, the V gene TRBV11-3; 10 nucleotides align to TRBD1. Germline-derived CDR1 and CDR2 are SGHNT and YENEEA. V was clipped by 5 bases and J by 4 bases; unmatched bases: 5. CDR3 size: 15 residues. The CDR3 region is CASSAGTGDYNEQFF. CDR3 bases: TGTGCCAGCAGCGCCGGGACAGGGGATTACAATGAGCAGTTCTTC.

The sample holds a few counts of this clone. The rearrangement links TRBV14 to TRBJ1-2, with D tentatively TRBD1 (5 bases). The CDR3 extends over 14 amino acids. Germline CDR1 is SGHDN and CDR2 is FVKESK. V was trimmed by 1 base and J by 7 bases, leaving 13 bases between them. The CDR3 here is CASSQARGWSGYTF. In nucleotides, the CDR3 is TGTGCCAGCAGCCAAGCGAGGGGCTGGAGTGGCTACACCTTC.

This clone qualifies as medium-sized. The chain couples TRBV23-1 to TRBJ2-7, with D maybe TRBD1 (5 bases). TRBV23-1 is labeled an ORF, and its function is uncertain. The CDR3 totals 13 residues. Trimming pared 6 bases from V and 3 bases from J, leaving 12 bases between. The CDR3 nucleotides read TGCGCCAGCAGCCAAGATCAGGGCTACGAGCAGTACTTC. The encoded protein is CASSQDQGYEQYF.

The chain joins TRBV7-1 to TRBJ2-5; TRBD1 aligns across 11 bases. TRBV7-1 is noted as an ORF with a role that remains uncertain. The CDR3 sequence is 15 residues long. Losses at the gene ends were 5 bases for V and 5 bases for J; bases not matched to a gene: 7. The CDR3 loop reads CASSPGQGAWETQYF. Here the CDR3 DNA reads TGTGCCAGCAGCCCAGGACAGGGGGCTTGGGAGACCCAGTACTTC.

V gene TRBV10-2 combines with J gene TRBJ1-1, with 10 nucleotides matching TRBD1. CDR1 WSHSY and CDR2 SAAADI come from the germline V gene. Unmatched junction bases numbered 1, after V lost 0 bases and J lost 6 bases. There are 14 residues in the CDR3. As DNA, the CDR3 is TGCGCCAGCAGTGAGTCGGACAGGGGGGCTGAAGCTTTCTTT. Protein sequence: CASSESDRGAEAFF.

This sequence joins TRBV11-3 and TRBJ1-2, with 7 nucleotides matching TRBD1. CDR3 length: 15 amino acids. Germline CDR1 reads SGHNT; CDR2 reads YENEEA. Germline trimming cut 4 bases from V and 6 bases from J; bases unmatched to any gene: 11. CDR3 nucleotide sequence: TGTGCCAGCAGCTCTTATTTGACAGGGTCGGATGGCTACACCTTC. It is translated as CASSSYLTGSDGYTF.

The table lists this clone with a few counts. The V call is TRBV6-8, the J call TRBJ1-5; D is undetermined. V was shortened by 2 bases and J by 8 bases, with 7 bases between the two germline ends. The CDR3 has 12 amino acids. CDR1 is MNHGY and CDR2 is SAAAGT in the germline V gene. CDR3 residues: CASSYGAEPQHF. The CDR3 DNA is TGTGCCAGCAGTTACGGCGCCGAGCCCCAGCATTTT.

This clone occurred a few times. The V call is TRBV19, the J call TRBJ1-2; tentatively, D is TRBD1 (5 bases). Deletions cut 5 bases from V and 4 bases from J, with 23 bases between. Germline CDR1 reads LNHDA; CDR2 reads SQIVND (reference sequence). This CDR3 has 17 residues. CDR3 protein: CASSDHRSQGVVYGYTF. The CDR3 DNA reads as TGTGCCAGTAGTGACCACCGCAGTCAGGGAGTGGTCTATGGCTACACCTTC. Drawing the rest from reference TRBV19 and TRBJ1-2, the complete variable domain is DGGITQSPKYLFRKEGQNVTLSCEQNLNHDAMYWYRQDPGQGLRLIYYSQIVNDFQKGDIAEGYSVSREKKESFPLTVTSAQKNPTAFYLCASSDHRSQGVVYGYTFGSGTRLTVV.

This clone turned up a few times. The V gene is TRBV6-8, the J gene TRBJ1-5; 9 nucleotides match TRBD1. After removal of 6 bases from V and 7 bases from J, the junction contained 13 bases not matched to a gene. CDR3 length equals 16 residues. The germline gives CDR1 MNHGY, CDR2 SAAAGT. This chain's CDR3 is CASRALDRGKVQPQHF. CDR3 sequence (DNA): TGTGCCAGCAGAGCCCTGGACAGGGGTAAGGTCCAGCCCCAGCATTTT.

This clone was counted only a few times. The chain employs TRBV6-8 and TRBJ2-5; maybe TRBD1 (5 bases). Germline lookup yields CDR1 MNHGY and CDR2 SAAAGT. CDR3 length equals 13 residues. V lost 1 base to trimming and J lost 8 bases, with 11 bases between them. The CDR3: CASSYWGITTQYF. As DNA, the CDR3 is TGTGCCAGCAGTTACTGGGGCATAACAACCCAGTACTTC.

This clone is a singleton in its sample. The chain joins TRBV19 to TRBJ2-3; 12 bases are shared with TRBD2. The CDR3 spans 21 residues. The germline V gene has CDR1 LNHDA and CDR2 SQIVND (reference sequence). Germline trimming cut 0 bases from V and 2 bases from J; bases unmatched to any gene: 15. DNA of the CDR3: TGTGCCAGTAGTATAGATTTGCGCCTAGCGGGGGGGATCCCCAACACAGATACGCAGTATTTT. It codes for CASSIDLRLAGGIPNTDTQYF.

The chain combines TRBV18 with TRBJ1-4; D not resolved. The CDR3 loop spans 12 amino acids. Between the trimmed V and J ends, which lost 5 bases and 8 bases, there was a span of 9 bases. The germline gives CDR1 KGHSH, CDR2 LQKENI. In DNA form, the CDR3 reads TGTGCCAGCTCAGTCCTTGGGGAAAAACTGTTTTTT. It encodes CASSVLGEKLFF.

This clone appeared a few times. CDR3 loop: CASSGTTYNEQFF. Written as DNA, the CDR3 is TGTGCCAGCAGTGGCACGACCTACAATGAGCAGTTCTTC. The chain uses TRBV6-8 and TRBJ2-1; D gene uncertain. The CDR3 has 13 residues. Trimming stripped 5 bases from V and 2 bases from J, with 7 bases between. Germline V gene sequence: CDR1 MNHGY, CDR2 SAAAGT.

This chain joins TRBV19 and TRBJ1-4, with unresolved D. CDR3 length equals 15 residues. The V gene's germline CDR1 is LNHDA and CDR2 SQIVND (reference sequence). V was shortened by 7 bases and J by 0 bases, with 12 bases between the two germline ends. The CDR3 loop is CASTDYRTTNEKLFF. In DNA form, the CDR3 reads TGTGCCAGTACTGATTACAGAACAACTAATGAAAAACTGTTTTTT.

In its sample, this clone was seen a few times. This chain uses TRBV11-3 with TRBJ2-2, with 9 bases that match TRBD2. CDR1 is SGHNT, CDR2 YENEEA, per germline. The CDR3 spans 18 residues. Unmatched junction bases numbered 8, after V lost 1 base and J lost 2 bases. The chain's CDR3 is CASSLVSLAGPNTGELFF. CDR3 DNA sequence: TGTGCCAGCAGCTTAGTGTCACTAGCGGGCCCTAACACCGGGGAGCTGTTTTTT. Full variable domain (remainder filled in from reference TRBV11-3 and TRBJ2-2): EAGVVQSPRYKIIEKKQPVAFWCNPISGHNTLYWYLQNLGQGPELLIRYENEEAVDDSQLPKDRFSAERLKGVDSTLKIQPAELGDSAVYLCASSLVSLAGPNTGELFFGEGSRLTVL.

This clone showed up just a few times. The CDR3 DNA reads TGTGCCAGCAGTTTGAATGTCGGGGAGCTGTTTTTT. Residues: CASSLNVGELFF. The rearrangement links TRBV28 to TRBJ2-2; D gene ambiguous. V was shortened by 3 bases and J by 7 bases, with 6 bases between the two germline ends. Germline CDR1 MDHEN, CDR2 SYDVKM. CDR3 length: 12 residues.

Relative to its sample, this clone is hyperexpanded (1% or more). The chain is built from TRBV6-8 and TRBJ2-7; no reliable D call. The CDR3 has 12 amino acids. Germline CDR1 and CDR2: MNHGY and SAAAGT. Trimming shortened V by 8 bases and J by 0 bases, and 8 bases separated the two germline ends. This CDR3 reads CASGVNSYEQYF. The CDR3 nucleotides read TGTGCCAGCGGCGTGAACTCCTACGAGCAGTACTTC.

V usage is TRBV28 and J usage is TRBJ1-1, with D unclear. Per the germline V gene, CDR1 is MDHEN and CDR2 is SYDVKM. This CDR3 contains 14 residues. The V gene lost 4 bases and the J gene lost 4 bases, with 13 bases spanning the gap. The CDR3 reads CASSSATLGTEAFF. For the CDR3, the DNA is TGTGCCAGCAGTTCGGCCACTTTGGGCACTGAAGCTTTCTTT.

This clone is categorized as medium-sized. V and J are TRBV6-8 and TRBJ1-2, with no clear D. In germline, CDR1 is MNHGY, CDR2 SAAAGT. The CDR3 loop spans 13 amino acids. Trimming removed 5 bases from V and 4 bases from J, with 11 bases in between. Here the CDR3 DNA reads TGTGCCAGCAGTGAGGAGCCGGGCTATGGCTACACCTTC. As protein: CASSEEPGYGYTF.

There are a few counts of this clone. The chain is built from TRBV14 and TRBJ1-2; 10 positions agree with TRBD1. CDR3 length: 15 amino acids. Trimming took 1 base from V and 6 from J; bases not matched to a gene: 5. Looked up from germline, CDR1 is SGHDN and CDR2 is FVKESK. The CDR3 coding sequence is TGTGCCAGCAGCCAAGCCGGGACAGGGGCGAATGGCTACACCTTC. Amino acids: CASSQAGTGANGYTF.

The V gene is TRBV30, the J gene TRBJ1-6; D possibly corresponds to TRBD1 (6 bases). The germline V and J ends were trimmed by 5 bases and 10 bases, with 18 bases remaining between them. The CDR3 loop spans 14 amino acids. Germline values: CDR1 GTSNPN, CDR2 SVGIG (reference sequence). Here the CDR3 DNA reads TGTGCCTGGGAAGAACAGGGCAGGCTATCACCCCTCCACTTT. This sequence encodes CAWEEQGRLSPLHF. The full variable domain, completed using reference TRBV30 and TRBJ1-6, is SQTIHQWPATLVQPVGSPLSLECTVEGTSNPNLYWYRQAAGRGLQLLFYSVGIGQISSEVPQNLSASRPQDRQFILSSKKLLLSDSGFYLCAWEEQGRLSPLHFGNGTRLTVT.

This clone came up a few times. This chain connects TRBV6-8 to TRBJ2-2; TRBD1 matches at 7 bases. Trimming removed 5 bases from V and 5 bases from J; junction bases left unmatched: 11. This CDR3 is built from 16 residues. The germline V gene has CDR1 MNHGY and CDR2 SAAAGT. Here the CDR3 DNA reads TGTGCCAGCAGTCCCACCGGACAGGAATGGACCGGGGAGCTGTTTTTT. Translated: CASSPTGQEWTGELFF.

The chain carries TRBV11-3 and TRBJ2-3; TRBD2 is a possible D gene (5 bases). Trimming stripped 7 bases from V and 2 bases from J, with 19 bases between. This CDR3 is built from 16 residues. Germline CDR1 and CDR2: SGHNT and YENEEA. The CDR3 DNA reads TGTGCCAGCACCCAAGCGGTGTTTGAAGACACAGATACGCAGTATTTT. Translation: CASTQAVFEDTDTQYF.

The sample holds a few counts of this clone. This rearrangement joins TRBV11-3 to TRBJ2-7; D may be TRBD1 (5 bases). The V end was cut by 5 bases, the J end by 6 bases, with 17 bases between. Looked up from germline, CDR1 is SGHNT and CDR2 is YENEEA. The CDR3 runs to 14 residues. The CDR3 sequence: CASSPTPGLSEQYF. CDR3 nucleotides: TGTGCCAGCAGCCCAACCCCAGGGCTGAGCGAGCAGTACTTC.

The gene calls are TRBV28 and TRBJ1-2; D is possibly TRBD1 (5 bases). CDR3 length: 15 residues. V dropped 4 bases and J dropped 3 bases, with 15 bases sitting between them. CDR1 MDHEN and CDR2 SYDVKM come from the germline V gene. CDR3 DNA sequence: TGTGCCAGCAGTTCCGGGACGGCTTACGACTATGGCTACACCTTC. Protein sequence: CASSSGTAYDYGYTF.

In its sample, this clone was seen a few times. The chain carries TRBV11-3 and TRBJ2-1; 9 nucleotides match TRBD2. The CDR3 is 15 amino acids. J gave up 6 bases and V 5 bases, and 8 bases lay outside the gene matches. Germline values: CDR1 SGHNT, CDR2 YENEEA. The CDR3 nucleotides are TGTGCCAGCAGCCAAGGAATAGCGGGAGTCAATGAGCAGTTCTTC. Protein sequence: CASSQGIAGVNEQFF.

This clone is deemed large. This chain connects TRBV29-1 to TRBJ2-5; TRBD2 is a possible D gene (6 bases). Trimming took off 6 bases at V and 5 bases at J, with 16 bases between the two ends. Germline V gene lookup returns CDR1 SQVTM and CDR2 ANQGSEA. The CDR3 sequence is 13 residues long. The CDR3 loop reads CSVGGLSGETQYF. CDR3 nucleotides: TGCAGCGTCGGCGGACTCAGCGGGGAGACCCAGTACTTC. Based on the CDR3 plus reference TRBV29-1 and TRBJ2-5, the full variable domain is SAVISQKPSRDICQRGTSLTIQCQVDSQVTMMFWYRQQPGQSLTLIATANQGSEATYESGFVIDKFPISRPNLTFSTLTVSNMSPEDSSIYLCSVGGLSGETQYFGPGTRLLVL.

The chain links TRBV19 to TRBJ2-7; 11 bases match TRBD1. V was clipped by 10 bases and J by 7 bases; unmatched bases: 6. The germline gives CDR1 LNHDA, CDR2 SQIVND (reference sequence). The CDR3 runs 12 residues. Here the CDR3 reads CATGQGAWEQYF. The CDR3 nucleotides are TGTGCCACCGGACAGGGGGCCTGGGAGCAGTACTTC.

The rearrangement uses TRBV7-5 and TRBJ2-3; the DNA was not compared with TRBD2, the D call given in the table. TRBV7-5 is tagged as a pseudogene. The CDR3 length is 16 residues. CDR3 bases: TGTGCCAGCAGCTTATCTAGCGGGCCTGGCACAGATACGCAGTATTTT. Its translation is CASSLSSGPGTDTQYF.

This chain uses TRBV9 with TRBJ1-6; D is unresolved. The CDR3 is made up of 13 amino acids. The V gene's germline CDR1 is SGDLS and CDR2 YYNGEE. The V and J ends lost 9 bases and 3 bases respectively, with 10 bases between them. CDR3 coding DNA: TGTGCCATGAGGGTAATCTATAATTCACCCCTCCACTTT. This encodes CAMRVIYNSPLHF. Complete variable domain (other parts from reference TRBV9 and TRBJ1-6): DSGVTQTPKHLITATGQRVTLRCSPRSGDLSVYWYQQSLDQGLQFLIQYYNGEERAKGNILERFSAQQFPDLHSELNLSSLELGDSALYFCAMRVIYNSPLHFGNGTRLTVT.

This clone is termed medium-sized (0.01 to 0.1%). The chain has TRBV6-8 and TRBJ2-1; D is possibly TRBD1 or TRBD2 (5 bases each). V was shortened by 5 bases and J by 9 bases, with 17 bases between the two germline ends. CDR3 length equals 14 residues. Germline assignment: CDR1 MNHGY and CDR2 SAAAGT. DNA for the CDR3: TGTGCCAGCAGTCCGGGACGCGGAGGAGCTGAGCAGTTCTTC. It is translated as CASSPGRGGAEQFF.